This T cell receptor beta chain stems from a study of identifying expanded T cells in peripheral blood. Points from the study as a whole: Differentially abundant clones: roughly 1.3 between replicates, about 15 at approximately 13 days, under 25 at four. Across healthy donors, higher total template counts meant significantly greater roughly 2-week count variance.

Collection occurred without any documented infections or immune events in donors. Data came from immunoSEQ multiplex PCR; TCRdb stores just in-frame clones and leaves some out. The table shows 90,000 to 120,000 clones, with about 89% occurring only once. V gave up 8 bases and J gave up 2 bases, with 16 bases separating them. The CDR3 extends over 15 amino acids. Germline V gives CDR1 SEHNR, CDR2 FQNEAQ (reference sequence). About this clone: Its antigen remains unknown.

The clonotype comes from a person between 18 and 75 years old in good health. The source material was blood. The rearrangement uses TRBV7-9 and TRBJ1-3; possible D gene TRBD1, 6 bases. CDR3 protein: CASAAHRVTGNTIYF. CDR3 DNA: TGTGCCAGCGCAGCCCACAGGGTCACTGGAAACACCATATATTTT.